This T cell receptor beta chain was recorded in a study of cytomegalovirus exposure and HLA in healthy donors. Amplification used 60 Vbeta primers and 13 Jbeta primers. TCRdb's table, derived via immunoSEQ multiplex PCR, lists solely in-frame clones and lacks some. The table lists 100,000 to 120,000 clones, approximately 12% of them singletons. Trimming at V came to 5 bases and at J to 7 bases, leaving 18 bases not matched to a gene. CDR1 MDHEN and CDR2 SYDVKM come from the germline V gene. The CDR3 loop spans 17 amino acids. Each donor's status was that of a healthy bone marrow donor. This clone has just a few counts. Antigen: not known. Study findings and constraints: The authors later linked a missense DCLRE1C variant to TCR beta V- and J-gene trimming.

The TCR comes from a man aged 35 to 55 in good health and CMV-seropositive. The sequenced sample consisted of PBMCs. The rearrangement uses TRBV28 and TRBJ1-1; TRBD1 matches at 8 bases. Here the CDR3 reads CASSLSGAGGRWGEAFF. CDR3 sequence (DNA): TGTGCCAGCAGTCTAAGTGGGGCAGGGGGCCGTTGGGGTGAAGCTTTCTTT.